This T cell receptor beta chain was sequenced in a study of T cell responses to AZD1222 COVID-19 vaccine (dated by TCRdb to about 2021). Regarding the study in general: TCR sequencing was performed for over 230 trial participants, of whom about 210 were given two doses of AZD1222 and approximately 25 were given two doses of MenACWY control vaccine. Trial participants were enrolled by age into 18-55, 56-69 and 70-plus year subgroups, with around 140, 26 and 57 TCR-sequenced participants respectively. General conclusions and limits of the study: Most participants were white British and females outnumbered males, and the authors suggested that clonal diversity may have been underestimated. Conclusions about previously exposed vaccinees were limited because only six or seven AZD1222 recipients were SARS-CoV-2 seropositive at baseline. In the small 56-69-year group, the increase in depth fell short of significance, most likely because of low power. After two AZD1222 doses, both the breadth and the depth of spike-specific TCRs were significantly higher than at day 0 and than in MenACWY recipients. Epitopes outside the regions mutated in the B.1.351 and B.1.1.7 variants were reportedly recognized by nearly half of the unique spike-specific TCRs. Because no day 14 peak-response samples were available, repertoires were characterized only after the peak T cell response. Vaccine-associated CD4 TCRs spanned the whole spike protein, with dominant responses in regions 160-218 and 743-854.

Explained via the paper, the time point label denotes: about 28 days (+/-7) after the second vaccine dose. AZD1222 recipients whose second dose came at about 4 weeks and those whose second dose came at about 12 weeks were combined into one group, since spike-specific TCR depth and breadth did not differ between the two schedules. The vaccinee samples were drawn from two UK trials, COV001 and COV002, one of which was a single-blind randomized controlled phase 2/3 trial testing AZD1222 (ChAdOx1 nCoV-19) in healthy adults. For TCRbeta chain sequencing, PBMC samples were collected from trial participants at day 0 and at day 28 after the second dose. Remarks on this clone: Its binding antigen is unknown. Base qualities are not at hand, and no much larger clone is one base apart.

The CDR3 regions of human TCRbeta chains were analyzed by immunosequencing. Concerning the study's data processing: Repertoire TCRs were matched against a reference library of SARS-CoV-2-specific TCRs generated with the MIRA antigen-specificity platform. Breadth was defined as the fraction of unique TCRs that were SARS-CoV-2-associated, and depth was defined as the fraction of total T cells that were SARS-CoV-2-associated. Using the MIRA data, each spike-specific TCR was mapped to the spike region that the TCR reacts to and placed in a CD4 or CD8 class. Log10-transformed breadth and depth values were compared by one-way ANOVA with Sidak's multiple comparisons tests. Not all clones reach the TCRdb copy of this immuneACCESS table, which keeps in-frame sequences only. Checked studies attribute under half of the gap to unresolved V genes and leave the rest unexplained. V and J calls and clone size come straight from that table; D and trimming were deduced from the DNA. For this sample the table gives approximately 140,000 clones, of which around 90% were detected only once. The top ten clones comprise 3% to 3.5% of the sample.

The material sequenced was peripheral blood, taken 28 days after the second AZD1222 dose. The TCR originated in an adult who received the AZD1222 COVID-19 vaccine.

The CDR3 amino acid sequence is: CASSLLSPGGNEQFF. The nucleotides are TGTGCCAGCAGTTTGTTGAGTCCTGGCGGCAATGAGCAGTTCTTC. The V and J genes are TRBV27 and TRBJ2-1; the D gene is unclear. Including the terminal cysteine and phenylalanine, the CDR3 comprises 15 residues. This entry keeps only the CDR3 DNA: 45 bases, framed from base 1. The junction carries 15 bases between V and J, which are trimmed by 3 bases and 6 bases respectively. The germline V gene (reference sequence) specifies MNHEY as CDR1 and SMNVEV as CDR2.